This T cell receptor (beta chain) is from a study of blood T cell repertoires in COVID-19. In the study overall: Researchers got acute and convalescent COVID-19 samples from the United States, Italy and Spain.

Notes on this clone: At one end the junction does not follow the germline gene, possibly because of a read error.

Source study methods: Amplifying reference gene primers gave estimates of nucleated cell counts. Measured with immunoSEQ multiplex PCR; TCRdb has only the in-frame clones, and not every one. V and J calls plus clone size are reproduced from that table; the DNA served to infer D and trimming. The table includes fewer than 250,000 clones, about 88% detected once. The CDR3 extends over 11 amino acids. The specimen was peripheral blood. The rearrangement links TRBV12-3 or TRBV12-4 to TRBJ2-1, with a tentative D call TRBD2 (5 bases). The origin of this receptor is a woman aged 35 to 49 who had recovered from COVID-19. The chain's CDR3 is CASSSPGNSIF. The CDR3 region has the DNA TGTGCCAGCAGTTCCCCCGGGAATTCGATCTTC.